The T cell receptor (beta chain) described here comes from a study of monozygotic twins with inflammatory bowel disease. Total RNA input per TCR library was roughly 3,800 ng. Following a re-call of the 5' RACE reads, TCRdb has one entry per CDR3 protein and lacks DNA. The data show 70,000 to 95,000 distinct CDR3 sequences, and the top ten clones hold about 8%. On this clonotype itself: Antigen: not known.

Study-wide points: Healthy co-twins had higher TCRbeta inverse Simpson diversity than their IBD twins.

The CDR3 has 13 amino acids. CDR1 is MNHNS, CDR2 SASEGT, per germline. Sequencing input: blood. This clonotype was obtained from a human donor with ulcerative colitis or Crohn's disease, or a healthy co-twin of an affected twin (not recorded which). The V gene is TRBV6-1, the J gene TRBJ2-3; TCRdb proposes TRBD2, but this gene call is untestable without DNA. The CDR3 loop is CASTLTSADTQYF.